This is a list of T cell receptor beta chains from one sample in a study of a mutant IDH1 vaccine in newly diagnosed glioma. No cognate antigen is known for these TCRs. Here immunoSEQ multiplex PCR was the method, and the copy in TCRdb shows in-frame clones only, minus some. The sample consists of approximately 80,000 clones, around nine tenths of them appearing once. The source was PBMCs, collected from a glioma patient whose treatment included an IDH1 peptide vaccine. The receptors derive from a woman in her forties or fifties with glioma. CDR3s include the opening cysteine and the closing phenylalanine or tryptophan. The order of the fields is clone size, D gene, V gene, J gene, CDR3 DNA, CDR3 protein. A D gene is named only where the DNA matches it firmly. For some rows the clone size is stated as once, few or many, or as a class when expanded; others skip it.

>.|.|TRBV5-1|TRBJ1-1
TGCGCCAGCAGCCACATCGACAGCGGGGGCTCTGAAGCTTTCTTT
CASSHIDSGGSEAFF
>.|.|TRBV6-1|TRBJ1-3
TGTGCCAGCAGTGAGGCTAACACCTCTGGAAACACCATATATTTT
CASSEANTSGNTIYF
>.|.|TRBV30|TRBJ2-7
TGTGCCTGTGCGCGCGACAGGTTGGCCGAGCAGTACTTC
CACARDRLAEQYF
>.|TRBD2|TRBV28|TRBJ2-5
TGTGCCAGCAGTCAAACTGCGGGGGGGCGAGAGACCCAGTACTTC
CASSQTAGGRETQYF
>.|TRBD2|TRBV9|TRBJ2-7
TGTGCCAGCAGCGTGAACCCCAACCGGGAGGTGCCCTACGAGCAGTACTTC
CASSVNPNREVPYEQYF
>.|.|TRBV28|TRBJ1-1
TGTGCCAGCAGCTCTCAACACAGGAGGAACACTGAAGCTTTCTTT
CASSSQHRRNTEAFF
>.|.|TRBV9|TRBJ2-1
TGTGCCAGCAGCGTAGTACTACAGGGCTCCTACAATGAGCAGTTCTTC
CASSVVLQGSYNEQFF
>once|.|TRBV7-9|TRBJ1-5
TGTGCCAGCAGCTTAGGGTTAAGGGCCGGCAATCAGCCCCAGCATTTT
CASSLGLRAGNQPQHF
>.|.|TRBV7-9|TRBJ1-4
TGTGCCAGCAGCTTAACTGTAGGGGTCGGGGAAAAACTGTTTTTT
CASSLTVGVGEKLFF
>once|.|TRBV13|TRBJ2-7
TGTGCCAGCAGCTTAGGTTACTACGAGCAGTACTTC
CASSLGYYEQYF
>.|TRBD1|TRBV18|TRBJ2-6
TGTGCCAGCTCACCAAGACAGGGGGGGAACTCTGGGGCCAACGTCCTGACTTTC
CASSPRQGGNSGANVLTF
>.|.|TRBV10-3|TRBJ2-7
TGTGCCACCCGGGGGACAGTGGAGGGCTACGAGCAGTACTTC
CATRGTVEGYEQYF
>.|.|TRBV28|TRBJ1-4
TGTGCCAGCAGTTTCCTCGCAGGGGACATAACGGGGGATAATGAAAAACTGTTTTTT
CASSFLAGDITGDNEKLFF
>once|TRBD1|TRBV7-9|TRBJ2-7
TGTGCCAGCAGCCCTAGGGGGGCGGGGACAGGGGGCACCTACGAGCAGTACTTC
CASSPRGAGTGGTYEQYF
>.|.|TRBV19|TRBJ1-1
TGTGCCAGTAGTATGGCCGGGACAATGAACACTGAAGCTTTCTTT
CASSMAGTMNTEAFF
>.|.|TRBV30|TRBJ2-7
TGTGCCTGGAGTGGGGGACGGGTGAGCTCCTACGAGCAGTACTTC
CAWSGGRVSSYEQYF
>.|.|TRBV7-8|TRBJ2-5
TGTGCCAGCAGCTTCCAAGAGACCCAGTACTTC
CASSFQETQYF
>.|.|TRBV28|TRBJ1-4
TGTGCCAGCAGAGACAGGCTCCGCGGAAAACTGTTTTTT
CASRDRLRGKLFF
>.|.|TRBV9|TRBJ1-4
TGTGCCAGCAGCGGCTCCGGGACGGGAAATGAAAAACTGTTTTTT
CASSGSGTGNEKLFF
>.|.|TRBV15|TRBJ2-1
TGTGCCACCAGCCGCCTCCGAGGTCCCCAGAACAATGAGCAGTTCTTC
CATSRLRGPQNNEQFF
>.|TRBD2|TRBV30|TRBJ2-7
TGTGCCTGGACCGCTAGCGGGAGAGTTTCCTACGAGCAGTACTTC
CAWTASGRVSYEQYF
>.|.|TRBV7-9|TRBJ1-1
TGTGCCAGCAGCTTAGGGCGCTCGAACACTGAAGCTTTCTTT
CASSLGRSNTEAFF
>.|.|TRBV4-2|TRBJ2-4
TGTGCCAGCAGCACAGGGTCCAAAAACATTCAGTACTTC
CASSTGSKNIQYF
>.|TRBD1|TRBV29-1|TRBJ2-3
TGCAGCGTTGAACGGGGACAGGGGTCAGATACGCAGTATTTT
CSVERGQGSDTQYF
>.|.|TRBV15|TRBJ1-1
TGTGCCACCAGCGGGGGGGGGAGTTATGGCACTGAAGCTTTCTTT
CATSGGGSYGTEAFF
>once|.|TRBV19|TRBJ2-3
TGTGCCAGTAGTATTACCGTGGGGTCCACAGATACGCAGTATTTT
CASSITVGSTDTQYF
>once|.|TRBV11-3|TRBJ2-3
TGTGCCAGCAGCTTAGGACTCACAGATACGCAGTATTTT
CASSLGLTDTQYF
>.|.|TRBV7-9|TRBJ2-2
TGTGCCAGCAGCTTGACGGGGTACACCGGGGAGCTGTTTTTT
CASSLTGYTGELFF
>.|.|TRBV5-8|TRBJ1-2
TGTGCCAGCAGCCCGGGCGACAGCGGCTATGGCTACACCTTC
CASSPGDSGYGYTF
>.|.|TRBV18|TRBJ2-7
TGTGCCAGCTCACCACCGGGGCAGGGGTTACACGAGCAGTACTTC
CASSPPGQGLHEQYF
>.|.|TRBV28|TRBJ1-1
TGTGCCAGCAGTTTCGACAGGCGAGGCACTGAAGCTTTCTTT
CASSFDRRGTEAFF
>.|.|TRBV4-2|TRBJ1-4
TGTGCCAGCAGCCAAGCAGCAGGATCTAATGAAAAACTGTTTTTT
CASSQAAGSNEKLFF
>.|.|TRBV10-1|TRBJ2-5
TGCGCCAGCAGTGGAACAGGGTTCGGGACCCAGTACTTC
CASSGTGFGTQYF
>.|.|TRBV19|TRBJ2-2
TGTGCCAGTAGACCAGCAGCGAACACCGGGGAGCTGTTTTTT
CASRPAANTGELFF
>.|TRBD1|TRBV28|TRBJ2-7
TGTGCCAGCAGTTTGACAGGGGTTCCCTACGAGCAGTACTTC
CASSLTGVPYEQYF
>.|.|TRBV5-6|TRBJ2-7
TGTGCCAGCAGCTTGGCGGCCAGAGACCACTACGAGCAGTACTTC
CASSLAARDHYEQYF
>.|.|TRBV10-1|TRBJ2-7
TGCGCCAGCAGTGAGACAGGGTCAGTCTACGAGCAGTACTTC
CASSETGSVYEQYF
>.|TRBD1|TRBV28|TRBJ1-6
TGTGCCAGCAGTACCTCGACAGGGGGTTATAATTCACCCCTCCACTTT
CASSTSTGGYNSPLHF
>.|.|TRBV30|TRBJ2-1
TGTGCCTGGAAGGCCCGAAGTAATGAGCAGTTCTTC
CAWKARSNEQFF
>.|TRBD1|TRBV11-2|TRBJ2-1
TGTGCCAGCAGCTGGGACAGGGAATCCTACAATGAGCAGTTCTTC
CASSWDRESYNEQFF
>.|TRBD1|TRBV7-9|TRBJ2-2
TGTGCCAGCAGCCCACGGACAGGGGAGGCCGGGGAGCTGTTTTTT
CASSPRTGEAGELFF
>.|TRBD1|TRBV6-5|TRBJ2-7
TGTGCCAGCAGTACCCCCACAGGGGGCTACGAGCAGTACTTC
CASSTPTGGYEQYF
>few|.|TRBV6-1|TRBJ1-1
TGTGCCAGCAGTGGTGGGGACACTTTGAACACTGAAGCTTTCTTT
CASSGGDTLNTEAFF
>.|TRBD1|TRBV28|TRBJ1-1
TGTGCCAGCAGTGTACAGGGGGGTTGGTACACTGAAGCTTTCTTT
CASSVQGGWYTEAFF
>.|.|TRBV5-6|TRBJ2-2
TGTGCCAGCAGCTTAGAGTCCTGGGGGATTACCGGGGAGCTGTTTTTT
CASSLESWGITGELFF
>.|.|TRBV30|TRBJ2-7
TGTGCCTGGAGGGTTTTTGGGGCCTACGAGCAGTACTTC
CAWRVFGAYEQYF
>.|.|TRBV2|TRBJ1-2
TGTGCCAGCAGAATGGAAAACTATGGCTACACCTTC
CASRMENYGYTF
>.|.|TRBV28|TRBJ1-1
TGTGCCAGCAATCTGCGAGGGGCTGTCACTGAAGCTTTCTTT
CASNLRGAVTEAFF
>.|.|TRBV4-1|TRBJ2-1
TGCGCCAGCAGCCAAGAGGAGGTGGGTAAGTTCTTC
CASSQEEVGKFF
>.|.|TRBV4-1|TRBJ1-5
TGCGCCAGCAGCCAAAAGGGACTTCCAAGCAATCAGCCCCAGCATTTT
CASSQKGLPSNQPQHF
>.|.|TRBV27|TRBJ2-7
TGTGCCAGCAGTTTCGTACAGGGAGTAGACGAGCAGTACTTC
CASSFVQGVDEQYF
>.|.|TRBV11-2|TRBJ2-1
TGTGCCAGCAGCTTACCAAGTCGCCCTTACTCGGGGGCGGTCTTC
CASSLPSRPYSGAVF
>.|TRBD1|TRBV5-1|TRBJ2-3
TGCGCCAGCAGCCTGAGACAGGGGGGGACAGATACGCAGTATTTT
CASSLRQGGTDTQYF
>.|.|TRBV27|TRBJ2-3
TGTGCCAGCAGTTTAGGGTCAGGGTGGGGCACAGATACGCAGTATTTT
CASSLGSGWGTDTQYF
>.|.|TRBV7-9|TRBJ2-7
TGTGCCAGCAGCTTACCCGGGGGACCTCTGCGGTACGAGCAGTACTTC
CASSLPGGPLRYEQYF
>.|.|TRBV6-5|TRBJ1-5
TGTGCCAGCAGTTACTCCGGACAGTACCAGCCCCAGCATTTT
CASSYSGQYQPQHF
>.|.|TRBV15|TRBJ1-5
TGTGCCACCAGCAGAGCCAGCCGCAATCAGCCCCAGCATTTT
CATSRASRNQPQHF
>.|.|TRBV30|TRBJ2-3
TGTGCCTGGAGTGTAAGAGATACGCAGTATTTT
CAWSVRDTQYF
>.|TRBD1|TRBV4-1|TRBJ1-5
TGCGCCAGCAGCCAGGGACAGGGTCAGGGGGGGAAATTAAGGCCCCAGCATTTT
CASSQGQGQGGKLRPQHF